The 27 T cell receptor beta chains given below trace back to one sample, sequenced in a study of T cells in Graves' hyperthyroidism and ophthalmopathy (dated by TCRdb to the late 2010s). Library generation was performed with multiplex PCR. For sequencing, an Illumina HiSeq 2000 was employed. TCR beta CDR3 regions were amplified from RNA transcripts. A first-round RT-PCR of the TCR CDR3 used the HTBI primer set with the Qiagen OneStep RT-PCR kit. TCRdb reworked the public reads: Q25 trimming with fastp, MiXCR clone assembly, productive beta chains retained. Each entry merges the rows of one CDR3 protein and shows their most common DNA and genes. This sample lists approximately 690,000 distinct CDR3 sequences; 20% to 25% were detected once. Under 35% of the sample lies in the top ten. The sequenced material came from blood. The receptors stem from a man younger than 45 with Graves' ophthalmopathy.

This clonotype was detected ten times or more. The CDR3 protein is CAIVAGGPYEQYF. The CDR3 coding sequence is TGTGCCATCGTAGCGGGAGGACCCTACGAGCAGTACTTC. The chain links TRBV2 to TRBJ2-7; 10 positions match TRBD2. Trimming cost V 10 bases and J 2 bases; bases outside gene matches: 5. This CDR3 comprises 13 residues. The germline CDR1 and CDR2 sequences are SNHLY and FYNNEI.

This clonotype occurred a few times. V gene TRBV6-5 combines with J gene TRBJ1-1; no clear D gene. CDR1 MNHEY and CDR2 SVGAGI come from the germline V gene. V was cut by 0 bases and J by 0 bases, with 5 bases left in between. This CDR3 contains 14 residues. This CDR3 reads CASSYSMMNTEAFF. The DNA of the CDR3 is TGTGCCAGCAGTTACTCGATGATGAACACTGAAGCTTTCTTT.

The genes are TRBV6-1 and TRBJ1-2, with D unresolved. V lost 7 bases, J lost 4 bases, and 10 bases lay in between. The CDR3 has 12 residues. Per germline, CDR1 MNHNS and CDR2 SASEGT. The CDR3 protein is CASKTVPYGYTF. The DNA for the CDR3 is TGTGCCAGCAAAACAGTTCCCTATGGCTACACCTTC.

The rearrangement uses TRBV7-2 and TRBJ1-5; tentatively, D is TRBD1 (5 bases). V was clipped by 3 bases and J by 7 bases, with 16 bases between them. The CDR3 consists of 15 residues. CDR1 SGHTA and CDR2 FQGNSA come from the germline V gene. The CDR3 sequence: CASSLVQGGRQPQHF. CDR3 coding DNA: TGTGCCAGCAGCTTGGTCCAGGGCGGGCGACAGCCCCAGCATTTT.

This clonotype has just a few counts. The V and J genes are TRBV7-9 and TRBJ2-7, with no clear D. Germline V gives CDR1 SEHNR, CDR2 FQNEAQ (reference sequence). V dropped 4 bases and J dropped 2 bases, with 9 bases sitting between them. This CDR3 comprises 13 residues. The CDR3 nucleotides are TGTGCCAGCAGCTCTGCTCCCCCCTACGAGCAGTACTTC. Encoded protein: CASSSAPPYEQYF.

The chain is built from TRBV5-5 and TRBJ2-7; TRBD2 matches at 8 bases. The CDR3 has 14 amino acids. The V gene end was trimmed by 6 bases and the J gene end by 3 bases; junction bases not matched to a gene: 8. CDR1 and CDR2 (germline): SGHKS, YYEKEE (reference sequence). CDR3 sequence: CASTPGTRGYEQYF. CDR3 DNA sequence: TGTGCCAGCACCCCCGGGACTAGAGGCTACGAGCAGTACTTC.

As regards this clonotype: Possible read error: a much larger clone is one base away. The rearrangement joins TRBV3-1 to TRBJ1-6; TRBD1 matches 11 bases. The CDR3 is 15 amino acids. The V gene end was trimmed by 1 base and the J gene end by 9 bases; junction bases not matched to a gene: 2. Germline V gives CDR1 LGHDT, CDR2 YNNKEL (reference sequence). CDR3 residues: CASSQGDRGFSPLHF. The DNA of the CDR3 is TGTGCCAGCAGCCAAGGGGACAGGGGGTTTTCACCCCTCCACTTT.

The table lists this clonotype with many counts. The gene calls are TRBV20-1 and TRBJ2-1, with TRBD2 as a possible D gene (6 bases). Germline-derived CDR1 and CDR2 are DFQATT and SNEGSKA (reference sequence). This CDR3 comprises 15 residues. The V end was cut by 3 bases, the J end by 4 bases, with 16 bases between. The CDR3 here is CSASKVGGEYNEQFF. DNA of the CDR3: TGCAGTGCTAGTAAGGTTGGAGGGGAGTACAATGAGCAGTTCTTC.

This clonotype has only a few counts. V gene TRBV6-1 combines with J gene TRBJ2-2; D unresolved. The germline V and J ends were trimmed by 6 bases and 3 bases, with 11 bases remaining between them. CDR3 size: 14 residues. Germline CDR1 and CDR2: MNHNS and SASEGT. CDR3 DNA: TGTGCCAGCAGGTCCGGATCCCACACCGGGGAGCTGTTTTTT. It yields the protein CASRSGSHTGELFF.

This chain connects TRBV19 to TRBJ2-5, with TRBD1 identical over 10 bases. CDR3 length equals 16 residues. The V gene end was trimmed by 3 bases and the J gene end by 4 bases; junction bases not matched to a gene: 8. Germline CDR1 and CDR2: LNHDA and SQIVND (reference sequence). This CDR3 reads CASSIRDRGSPETQYF. Here the CDR3 DNA reads TGTGCCAGTAGTATCAGGGACAGGGGATCCCCAGAGACCCAGTACTTC.

This clonotype was recorded at least ten times. The chain employs TRBV11-2 and TRBJ2-7, with a weak D call TRBD2 (6 bases). The CDR3 sequence is 15 residues long. Germline assignment: CDR1 SGHAT and CDR2 FQNNGV. V was trimmed by 2 bases and J by 0 bases, leaving 11 bases between them. CDR3 nucleotide sequence: TGTGCCAGCAGCTTAACGGCGGGGAACTCCTACGAGCAGTACTTC. It encodes CASSLTAGNSYEQYF.

On this clonotype itself: One end of the junction does not line up with germline, which may come from a read error. The DNA of the CDR3 is TGCAGTGCCAGGACTAGCGGGAACACCGGGGGGCTGTTTTTT. It codes for CSARTSGNTGGLFF. The chain uses TRBV20-1 and TRBJ2-2; 12 bases are a match to TRBD2. CDR1 and CDR2 from the germline V gene are DFQATT and SNEGSKA (reference sequence). The CDR3 runs to 14 residues.

This clonotype was counted ten times or more. The chain joins TRBV3-1 to TRBJ2-7, with D possibly TRBD2 on 5 matching bases. V lost 2 bases to trimming and J lost 6 bases, with 17 bases between them. CDR3 length: 15 amino acids. Germline V gives CDR1 LGHDT, CDR2 YNNKEL (reference sequence). Here the CDR3 DNA reads TGTGCCAGCAGCCAACGGGGATCCAGCATCCTCGAGCAGTACTTC. Translation: CASSQRGSSILEQYF.

The chain combines TRBV18 with TRBJ2-1, with D possibly matching TRBD1 (5 bases). The CDR3 extends over 15 amino acids. Per the germline V gene, CDR1 is KGHSH and CDR2 is LQKENI. V lost 2 bases to trimming and J lost 4 bases, with 12 bases between them. In nucleotides, the CDR3 is TGTGCCAGCTCACCAAACGGACAAGTTTACAATGAGCAGTTCTTC. Protein: CASSPNGQVYNEQFF.

The V gene is TRBV6-2 or TRBV6-3, the J gene TRBJ2-5; 12 bases match TRBD2. Germline V CDR1 and CDR2: MNHEY, SVGEGT. The junction had 4 bases not matched to a gene; V was cut back by 5 bases and J by 0 bases. CDR3 length: 16 residues. CDR3 loop: CASSRTSGTYQETQYF. The CDR3 nucleotides read TGTGCCAGCAGTCGGACTAGCGGGACGTACCAAGAGACCCAGTACTTC.

The J gene is TRBJ1-2, the V gene TRBV25-1; D possibly corresponds to TRBD1 (6 bases). Looked up from germline, CDR1 is MGHDK and CDR2 is SYGVNS. The length of the CDR3 is 12 residues. V gave up 5 bases and J gave up 4 bases, with 8 bases separating them. The CDR3 spells CASSKGGYGYTF. CDR3 bases: TGTGCCAGCAGTAAAGGGGGCTATGGCTACACCTTC.

The rearrangement joins TRBV12-3 or TRBV12-4 to TRBJ2-7, with TRBD1 as a possible D gene (6 bases). V shed 7 bases and J shed 7 bases, with 23 bases lying between them. The CDR3 has 15 residues. CDR3 protein: CASTADYQARGEQYF. The CDR3 DNA reads TGTGCCAGCACCGCCGACTACCAAGCCAGGGGAGAGCAGTACTTC.

This clonotype was observed a handful of times. The V gene is TRBV6-2 or TRBV6-3, the J gene TRBJ2-5, with 9 bases identical to TRBD1. The CDR3 has 16 amino acids. With 3 bases clipped from V and 4 bases from J, the junction kept 9 bases outside the gene matches. The germline gives CDR1 MNHEY, CDR2 SVGEGT. The CDR3 DNA is TGTGCCAGCAGTTATGTGCAGACAGGGGGTGTAGAGACCCAGTACTTC. Translated, it gives CASSYVQTGGVETQYF.

The chain carries TRBV28 and TRBJ2-7, with D unresolved. CDR3 length: 15 amino acids. Deletions cut 5 bases from V and 0 bases from J, with 14 bases between. Germline CDR1 and CDR2: MDHEN and SYDVKM. The CDR3 region has the DNA TGTGCCAGCAGTACTCCCGGCAGGCGCTCCTACGAGCAGTACTTC. It translates to CASSTPGRRSYEQYF.

This clonotype was found a few times. This sequence joins TRBV9 and TRBJ2-1; 13 positions match TRBD2. Germline assignment: CDR1 SGDLS and CDR2 YYNGEE. The V gene end was trimmed by 9 bases and the J gene end by 7 bases; junction bases not matched to a gene: 4. The CDR3 runs 13 residues. CDR3 coding DNA: TGTGCCACAGGACTAGCGGGAGAAAATGAGCAGTTCTTC. Residues: CATGLAGENEQFF. Together with reference TRBV9 and TRBJ2-1, the CDR3 gives the full variable domain: DSGVTQTPKHLITATGQRVTLRCSPRSGDLSVYWYQQSLDQGLQFLIQYYNGEERAKGNILERFSAQQFPDLHSELNLSSLELGDSALYFCATGLAGENEQFFGPGTRLTVL.

This clonotype was observed at least ten times. This chain uses TRBV5-1 with TRBJ2-1; possibly TRBD2 for D (6 bases). The V and J ends lost 3 bases and 8 bases respectively, with 6 bases between them. CDR3 size: 11 residues. Germline V gene lookup returns CDR1 SGHRS and CDR2 YFSETQ. The CDR3 protein is CASSSGDEQFF. CDR3 nucleotides: TGCGCCAGCAGCTCGGGGGATGAGCAGTTCTTC.

V is TRBV20-1 and J is TRBJ2-1; TRBD2 matches 8 bases. The V gene end was trimmed by 3 bases and the J gene end by 4 bases; junction bases not matched to a gene: 17. The germline V gene has CDR1 DFQATT and CDR2 SNEGSKA (reference sequence). This CDR3 comprises 18 residues. The CDR3 region has the DNA TGCAGTGCTAGTGACCCTGCTGGTGGTAGCGGGGAATACAATGAGCAGTTCTTC. It encodes CSASDPAGGSGEYNEQFF.

The sample holds a few counts of this clonotype. This chain uses TRBV10-2 with TRBJ1-6; possible D gene TRBD1, 5 bases. V was shortened by 7 bases and J by 7 bases, with 14 bases between the two germline ends. CDR3 size: 14 residues. Germline CDR1 and CDR2: WSHSY and SAAADI. The chain's CDR3 is CASNLGTVNSPLHF. CDR3 bases: TGCGCCAGCAACCTCGGGACTGTCAATTCACCCCTCCACTTT.

CDR3 protein: CASSHEGFIDQPQHF. The CDR3 region has the DNA TGTGCCAGCAGCCACGAGGGTTTCATCGATCAGCCCCAGCATTTT. The rearrangement uses TRBV7-8 and TRBJ1-5, with unresolved D. The V gene's germline CDR1 is SGHVS and CDR2 FQNEAQ. V dropped 5 bases and J dropped 5 bases, with 16 bases sitting between them. The CDR3 runs 15 residues.

Only a few counts were recorded for this clonotype. The rearrangement uses TRBV30 and TRBJ2-3; TRBD2 matches at 7 bases. This CDR3 has 14 residues. The V gene's germline CDR1 is GTSNPN and CDR2 SVGIG (reference sequence). V was pared by 1 base and J by 8 bases, with 9 bases of the junction left unmatched. CDR3 sequence reads: CAWSAGAGARTQYF. The DNA for the CDR3 is TGTGCCTGGAGTGCTGGGGCGGGAGCACGTACGCAGTATTTT.

This clonotype showed up just a few times. CDR3 in amino acids: CASSGGPPPYGYTF. The DNA of the CDR3 is TGTGCCAGCTCAGGGGGCCCGCCCCCCTACGGCTACACCTTC. V and J are TRBV25-1 and TRBJ1-2, with 8 positions matching TRBD1. Per germline, CDR1 MGHDK and CDR2 SYGVNS. Trimming cost V 8 bases and J 8 bases; bases outside gene matches: 13. CDR3 length: 14 amino acids.

In DNA form, the CDR3 reads TGTGCCAGCAGTACCAGCAGGTTTTCTAGCACAGATACGCAGTATTTT. Translation: CASSTSRFSSTDTQYF. The chain uses TRBV6-2 or TRBV6-3 and TRBJ2-3; D call uncertain. The CDR3 spans 16 residues. V lost 5 bases, J lost 0 bases, and 15 bases lay in between. Germline V lookup: CDR1 MNHEY, CDR2 SVGEGT.